The sequence of this T cell receptor (beta chain) was determined in a study of molecular identifiers for immune sequencing clone quantification. Study-level points and caveats: Same-barcode identical TCR molecules could make highly expanded clones look smaller than they are. Clones exceeding 20 RNA copies carried over 98% of effector molecules but under 1% of naive-cell molecules.

Remarks on this clonotype: Its antigen is currently unknown. One end of the junction fails to match germline, which may point to a read error.

TCRdb fed the PCR reads into MiXCR, producing one record per CDR3 protein. Among 35,000 to 45,000 distinct CDR3 sequences listed, approximately 17% were seen once. Isolation of naive CD8 T cells was achieved by sorting on a CD8+CD4-CCR7+CD45RA+ phenotype. Germline CDR1 reads LGHNA; CDR2 reads YSLEER. The CDR3 contains 16 residues. The source is a human donor in good health. Some libraries in this study had Jurkat cell RNA spiked in. The V call is TRBV4-3, the J call TRBJ2-7; D might be TRBD1 (7 bases). Sequenced input: naive CD8+ T cells from blood, with Jurkat cell RNA spiked in. Subset described: FACS-sorted CD8+CD4-CCR7+CD45RA+ naive T cells. As DNA, the CDR3 is TGCGCCAACAGCCAAGATCAGGGGGGACAGAACTACGAGCAGTACTTC. This encodes CANSQDQGGQNYEQYF.